The 14 T cell receptor beta chains in this list originate from one sample, sequenced in a study of human T cells and chemical hapten exposure. Each CDR3 protein is one row after TCRdb ran MiXCR on the RACE reads. The sample comprises more than 75,000 distinct CDR3 sequences, over 7% of which are singletons, and approximately 1.4% rests with the top ten. Specified time point: healthy volunteer bleed at 6 weeks. The authors' total RNA extraction used unfractionated whole blood. Sequenced sample: whole blood. These receptors were taken from a male donor in good health. Some clones in this sample may be carry-over from other donors' samples.

This clonotype was observed a few times. The chain joins TRBV7-2 to TRBJ2-5; the D gene is possibly TRBD1 (5 bases). Germline CDR1 and CDR2: SGHTA and FQGNSA. V lost 6 bases, J lost 2 bases, and 13 bases lay in between. The CDR3 extends over 14 amino acids. The CDR3 bases are TGTGCCAGCAGTAACAGACAGAGACAAGAGACCCAGTACTTC. This encodes CASSNRQRQETQYF. The variable domain in full, with the rest retrieved from reference TRBV7-2 and TRBJ2-5, is GAGVSQSPSNKVTEKGKDVELRCDPISGHTALYWYRQSLGQGLEFLIYFQGNSAPDKSGLPSDRFSAERTGGSVSTLTIQRTQQEDSAVYLCASSNRQRQETQYFGPGTRLLVL.

Ten or more counts support this clonotype. V gene TRBV25-1 combines with J gene TRBJ2-4, with TRBD1 matching 8 bases. Germline CDR1 MGHDK, CDR2 SYGVNS. CDR3 size: 14 residues. Trimming at V came to 3 bases and at J to 7 bases, leaving 5 bases not matched to a gene. CDR3 nucleotides: TGTGCCAGCAGTGAGGAGCGGACAGGGAACATTCAGTACTTC. Its translation: CASSEERTGNIQYF.

In this sample, this clonotype turned up a few times. The V and J genes are TRBV5-4 and TRBJ2-1; D ambiguous. Trimming removed 4 bases from V and 3 bases from J, with 8 bases in between. The CDR3 length is 13 residues. CDR1 is SGHNT and CDR2 is YYREEE in the germline V gene (reference sequence). CDR3: CASSPLGYNEQFF. The DNA for the CDR3 is TGTGCCAGCAGCCCCCTCGGCTACAATGAGCAGTTCTTC.

The chain is built from TRBV12-3 or TRBV12-4 and TRBJ1-2; D is ambiguous. V lost 3 bases, J lost 1 base, and 6 bases lay in between. The CDR3 runs 13 residues. The CDR3 reads CASSFRRNYGYTF. The CDR3 DNA reads as TGTGCCAGCAGTTTCAGGCGTAACTATGGCTACACCTTC.

The sample holds a few counts of this clonotype. The genes are TRBV7-6 and TRBJ1-1; 9 positions match TRBD1. This CDR3 is 14 amino acids long. Germline CDR1 reads SGHVS; CDR2 reads FNYEAQ. The trim removed 5 bases at V and 1 base at J, leaving 2 bases unmatched. The CDR3, as DNA: TGTGCCAGCAGCGTGGGACAGGGGAACACTGAAGCTTTCTTT. Its translation: CASSVGQGNTEAFF. Full variable domain (rest looked up from reference TRBV7-6 and TRBJ1-1): GAGVSQSPRYKVTKRGQDVALRCDPISGHVSLYWYRQALGQGPEFLTYFNYEAQQDKSGLPNDRFSAERPEGSISTLTIQRTEQRDSAMYRCASSVGQGNTEAFFGQGTRLTVV.

The genes are TRBV7-2 and TRBJ2-3; 12 nucleotides align to TRBD2. From germline, CDR1 is SGHTA and CDR2 FQGNSA. This CDR3 region has 21 residues. The trim removed 5 bases at V and 6 bases at J, leaving 24 bases unmatched. CDR3 loop: CASSPLSSGRAGKGTRDTQYF. CDR3 bases: TGTGCCAGCAGCCCTCTTTCTAGCGGGAGGGCCGGGAAAGGCACACGCGATACGCAGTATTTT.

The chain employs TRBV3-1 and TRBJ2-2; 12 bases map to TRBD2. The V segment lost 1 base and the J segment 0 bases; nucleotides outside the gene matches: 6. Per the germline V gene, CDR1 is LGHDT and CDR2 is YNNKEL (reference sequence). The CDR3 consists of 19 residues. The CDR3 bases are TGTGCCAGCAGCCAAGGCACTAGCGGGGGGCCCGCGAACACCGGGGAGCTGTTTTTT. This codes for CASSQGTSGGPANTGELFF.

This clonotype was detected ten times or more. DNA of the CDR3: TGCAGCGTTGCGGACAGCATCCGCTCACCCCTCCACTTT. The encoded protein is CSVADSIRSPLHF. This chain joins TRBV29-1 and TRBJ1-6; possibly TRBD1 for D (6 bases). The germline CDR1 and CDR2 sequences are SQVTM and ANQGSEA. There are 13 residues in the CDR3. The germline V and J ends were trimmed by 4 bases and 10 bases, with 14 bases remaining between them.

This chain uses TRBV6-5 with TRBJ1-4; D might be TRBD1 (5 bases). This CDR3 has 12 amino acids. Germline V gene lookup returns CDR1 MNHEY and CDR2 SVGAGI. The germline V and J ends were trimmed by 8 bases and 14 bases, with 18 bases remaining between them. The CDR3 protein is CASGRTGDWLFF. CDR3 DNA: TGTGCCAGCGGACGGACGGGGGATTGGCTGTTTTTT.

In its sample, this clonotype was seen a few times. The genes are TRBV4-3 and TRBJ1-1; D gene uncertain. There are 15 residues in the CDR3. V lost 1 base and J lost 4, with 13 bases in between. The V gene's germline CDR1 is LGHNA and CDR2 YSLEER. For the CDR3, the DNA is TGCGCCAGCAGCCAAGCGTTGGGTGCTTTCACTGAAGCTTTCTTT. Its translation is CASSQALGAFTEAFF.

This clonotype was seen a handful of times. The gene calls are TRBV4-1 and TRBJ1-1; D uncertain. Germline CDR1 and CDR2: MGHRA and YSYEKL. V shed 0 bases and J shed 1 base, with 9 bases lying between them. The CDR3 covers 15 residues. The CDR3 reads CASSQDYPKNTEAFF. CDR3 in DNA: TGCGCCAGCAGCCAAGATTATCCCAAGAACACTGAAGCTTTCTTT.

This clonotype has just a few counts. This chain connects TRBV7-2 to TRBJ2-2, with a weak D call TRBD2 (5 bases). Per the germline V gene, CDR1 is SGHTA and CDR2 is FQGNSA. V shed 0 bases and J shed 7 bases, with 9 bases lying between them. This CDR3 is 14 amino acids long. DNA for the CDR3: TGTGCCAGCAGCTTAGCGGGAGCGAACGGGGAGCTGTTTTTT. Protein sequence: CASSLAGANGELFF.

A remark on this clonotype: Compared with germline, one end of the junction differs, possibly owing to a read error. The J gene is TRBJ1-2, the V gene TRBV6-5; 8 nucleotides match TRBD1. The V gene's germline CDR1 is MNHEY and CDR2 SVGAGI. CDR3 size: 13 residues. The CDR3 DNA reads as TGTGCCAGCAGTATTACAGGGGGAGATGGCCACACCTTC. It is translated as CASSITGGDGHTF.

The chain recombines TRBV6-6 with TRBJ2-3; unclear D gene. The V gene's germline CDR1 is MNHNY and CDR2 SVGAGI (reference sequence). The CDR3 consists of 13 residues. Trimming took 10 bases from V and 0 from J, leaving 11 bases between them. The CDR3 here is CATRPQSTDTQYF. The CDR3 DNA reads as TGTGCCACACGGCCACAGAGCACAGATACGCAGTATTTT.